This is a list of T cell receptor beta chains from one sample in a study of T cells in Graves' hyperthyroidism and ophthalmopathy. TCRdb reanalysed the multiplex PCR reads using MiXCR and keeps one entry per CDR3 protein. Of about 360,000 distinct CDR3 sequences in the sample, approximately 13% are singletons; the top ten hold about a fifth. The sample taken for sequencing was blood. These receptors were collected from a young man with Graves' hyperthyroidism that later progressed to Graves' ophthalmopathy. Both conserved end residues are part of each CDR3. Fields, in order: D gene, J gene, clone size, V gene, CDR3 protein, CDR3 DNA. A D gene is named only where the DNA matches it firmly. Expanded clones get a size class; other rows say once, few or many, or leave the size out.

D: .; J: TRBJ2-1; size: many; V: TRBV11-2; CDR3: CASSLEGEIVYNEQFF; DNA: TGTGCCAGCAGCCTGGAGGGAGAAATTGTGTACAATGAGCAGTTCTTC
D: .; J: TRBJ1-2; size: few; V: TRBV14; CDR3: CASRVGSTRRYTF; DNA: TGTGCCAGCAGGGTCGGGTCTACAAGACGCTACACCTTC
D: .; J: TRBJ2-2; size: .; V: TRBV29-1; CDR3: CSVDRENTGELFF; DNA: TGCAGCGTTGACAGGGAGAACACCGGGGAGCTGTTTTTT
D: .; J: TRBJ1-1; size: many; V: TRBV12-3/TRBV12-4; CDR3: CASSRRGGGTEAFF; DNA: TGTGCCAGCAGCCGTAGGGGTGGAGGCACTGAAGCTTTCTTT
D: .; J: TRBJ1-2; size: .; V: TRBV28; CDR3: CASSLGWGRNYGYTF; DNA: TGTGCCAGCAGTTTAGGTTGGGGTCGGAATTATGGCTACACCTTC
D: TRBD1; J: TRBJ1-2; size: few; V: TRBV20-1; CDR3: CSAIRDRGGYGYTF; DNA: TGCAGTGCTATCAGGGACAGGGGCGGCTATGGCTACACCTTC
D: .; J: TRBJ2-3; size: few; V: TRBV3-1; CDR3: CASSQDLGDPREPDTQYF; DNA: TGTGCCAGCAGCCAAGATCTTGGGGACCCAAGGGAACCAGATACGCAGTATTTT
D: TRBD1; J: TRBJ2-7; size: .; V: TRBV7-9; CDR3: CASTNTGDSFYEQYF; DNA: TGTGCCAGCACCAATACTGGGGACAGCTTCTACGAGCAGTACTTC
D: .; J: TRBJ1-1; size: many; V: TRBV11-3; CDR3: CASSLEQRGTEAFF; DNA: TGTGCCAGCAGCTTAGAACAGCGCGGCACTGAAGCTTTCTTT
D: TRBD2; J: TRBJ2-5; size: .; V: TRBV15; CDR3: CATSTLAGEETQYF; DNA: TGTGCCACCAGCACACTAGCGGGGGAAGAGACCCAGTACTTC
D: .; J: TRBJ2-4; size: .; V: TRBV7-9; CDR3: CASSLGTPVLNIQYF; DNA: TGTGCCAGCAGTCTAGGGACGCCCGTTTTAAACATTCAGTACTTC
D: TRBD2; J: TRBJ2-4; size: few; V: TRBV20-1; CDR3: CSARGGFKNIQYF; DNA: TGCAGTGCTAGGGGGGGGTTCAAAAACATTCAGTACTTC
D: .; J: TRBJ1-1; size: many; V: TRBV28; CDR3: CASRRPIPLKNTEAFF; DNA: TGTGCCAGCAGAAGACCGATTCCTCTCAAGAACACTGAAGCTTTCTTT
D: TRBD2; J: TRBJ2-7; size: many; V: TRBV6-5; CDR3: CASSYRGGGEQYF; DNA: TGTGCCAGCAGTTACCGCGGGGGTGGGGAGCAGTACTTC
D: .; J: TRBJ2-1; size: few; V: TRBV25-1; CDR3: CASTLGVGEQFF; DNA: TGTGCCAGCACCCTGGGGGTAGGGGAGCAGTTCTTC
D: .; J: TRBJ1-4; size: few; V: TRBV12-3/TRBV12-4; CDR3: CASSSHTKGDEKLFF; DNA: TGTGCCAGCAGTTCGCACACAAAGGGGGATGAAAAACTGTTTTTT
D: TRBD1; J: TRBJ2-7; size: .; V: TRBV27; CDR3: CASSLIRGHYEQYF; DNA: TGTGCCAGCAGTTTGATCAGGGGGCACTACGAGCAGTACTTC
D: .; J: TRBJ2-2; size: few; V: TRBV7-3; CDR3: CASSLRGYTGELFF; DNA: TGTGCCAGCAGCTTAAGGGGTTACACCGGGGAGCTGTTTTTT
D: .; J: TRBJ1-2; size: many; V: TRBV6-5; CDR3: CASSYGGVDYGYTF; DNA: TGTGCCAGCAGTTACGGCGGGGTGGACTATGGCTACACCTTC
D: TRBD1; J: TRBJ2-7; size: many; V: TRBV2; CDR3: CASGGQGGYEQYF; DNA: TGTGCCAGTGGGGGACAGGGAGGCTACGAGCAGTACTTC
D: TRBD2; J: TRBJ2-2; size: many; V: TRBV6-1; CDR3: CASSVIAGGQAGELFF; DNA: TGTGCCAGCAGTGTTATAGCGGGGGGGCAGGCCGGGGAGCTGTTTTTT
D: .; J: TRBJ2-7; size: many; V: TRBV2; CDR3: CASRGTQSYEQYF; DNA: TGTGCCAGCAGAGGGACACAATCCTACGAGCAGTACTTC
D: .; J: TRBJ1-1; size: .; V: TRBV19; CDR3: CASSLRREMNTEAFF; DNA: TGTGCCAGTTCCCTGCGGCGGGAAATGAACACTGAAGCTTTCTTT
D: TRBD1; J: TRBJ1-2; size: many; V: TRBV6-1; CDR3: CASSSTGGANYGYTF; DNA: TGTGCCAGCAGCTCGACAGGGGGGGCTAACTATGGCTACACCTTC
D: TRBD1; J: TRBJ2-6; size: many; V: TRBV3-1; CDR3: CASSRGTVSGANVLTF; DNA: TGTGCCAGCAGCCGAGGGACAGTCTCTGGGGCCAACGTCCTGACTTTC
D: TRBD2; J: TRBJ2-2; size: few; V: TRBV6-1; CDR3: CASCIGRAGGELFF; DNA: TGTGCCAGCTGCATCGGGAGGGCTGGCGGGGAGCTGTTTTTT
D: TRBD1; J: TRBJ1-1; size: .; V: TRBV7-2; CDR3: CASSLDRGQYEAFF; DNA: TGTGCCAGCAGCCTGGACAGGGGGCAATATGAAGCTTTCTTT
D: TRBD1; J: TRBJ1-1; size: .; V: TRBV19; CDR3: CASSTLEQGLKTEAFF; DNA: TGTGCCAGTAGTACCCTAGAACAGGGGCTCAAAACTGAAGCTTTCTTT
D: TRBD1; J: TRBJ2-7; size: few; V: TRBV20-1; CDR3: CSARGSGTGYYEQYF; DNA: TGCAGTGCTAGAGGTTCCGGGACAGGGTACTACGAGCAGTACTTC
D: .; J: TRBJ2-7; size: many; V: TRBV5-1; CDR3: CASSLEQSRREQYF; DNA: TGCGCCAGCAGCTTGGAACAATCAAGGCGCGAGCAGTACTTC
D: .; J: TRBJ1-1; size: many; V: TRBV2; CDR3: CASSEALKGWGTEAFF; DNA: TGTGCCAGCAGTGAAGCGCTTAAGGGGTGGGGAACTGAAGCTTTCTTT
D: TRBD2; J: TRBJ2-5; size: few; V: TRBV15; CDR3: CATSTGLDFETQYF; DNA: TGTGCCACCAGCACAGGACTAGATTTCGAGACCCAGTACTTC
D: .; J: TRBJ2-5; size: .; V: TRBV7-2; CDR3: CASSPPGGQETQYF; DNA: TGTGCCAGCAGCCCGCCAGGCGGACAAGAGACCCAGTACTTC
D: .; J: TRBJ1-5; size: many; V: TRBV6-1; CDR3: CASTPRGGPEPQHF; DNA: TGTGCCAGCACCCCACGGGGGGGACCAGAGCCCCAGCATTTT
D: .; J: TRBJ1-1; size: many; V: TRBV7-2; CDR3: CASSEDTEAFF; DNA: TGTGCCAGCAGCGAAGACACGGAAGCTTTCTTT
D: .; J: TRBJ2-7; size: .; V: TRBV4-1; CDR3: CASSQAADLLYEQYF; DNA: TGCGCCAGCAGCCAAGCCGCGGACCTTCTCTACGAGCAGTACTTC
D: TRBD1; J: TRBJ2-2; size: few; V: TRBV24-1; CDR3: CATNSGTGYAGELFF; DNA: TGTGCCACCAACTCTGGGACAGGGTACGCCGGGGAGCTGTTTTTT
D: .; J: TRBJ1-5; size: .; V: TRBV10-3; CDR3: CAIGTDSNQPQHF; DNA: TGTGCCATCGGAACAGATAGCAATCAGCCCCAGCATTTT
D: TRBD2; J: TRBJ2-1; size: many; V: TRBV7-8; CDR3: CASSSTSGGRYNEQFF; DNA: TGTGCCAGCAGCTCTACTAGCGGGGGCCGATACAATGAGCAGTTCTTC
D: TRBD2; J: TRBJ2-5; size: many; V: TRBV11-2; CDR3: CASSLLAGAVGSHQYF; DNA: TGTGCCAGCAGCTTACTAGCGGGGGCAGTGGGGAGCCACCAGTACTTC
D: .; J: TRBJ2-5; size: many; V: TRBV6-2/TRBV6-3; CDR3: CASSYSTKETQYF; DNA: TGTGCCAGCAGTTACTCGACTAAAGAGACCCAGTACTTC
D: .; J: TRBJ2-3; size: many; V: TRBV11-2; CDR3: CASSLWGARFTDTQYF; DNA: TGTGCCAGCAGCTTATGGGGGGCGCGATTCACAGATACGCAGTATTTT
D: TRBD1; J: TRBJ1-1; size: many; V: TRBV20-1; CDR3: CSAPQRDRGHTEAFF; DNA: TGCAGTGCCCCCCAGCGGGACAGGGGGCATACTGAAGCTTTCTTT